One sample yielded the 16 T cell receptor beta chains listed below, sequenced in a study of blood T cells in healthy people across ages (dated by TCRdb to 2013 to 2016). The library was made by 5' RACE. Sequenced using an Illumina HiSeq 2500. A second PCR of roughly 6 to 11 cycles was run with a J-beta primer mix and a sample-barcoded 5' primer. TCRdb reran the public reads through fastp at Q25 and MiXCR, keeping productive beta chains. Entries that share a CDR3 protein sequence are merged under the most common genes and DNA. The sample table records more than 800,000 distinct CDR3 sequences; around 30% of these occur just once. The ten largest clonotypes hold 15% to 20% of the sample. What was sequenced was blood. These receptors all stem from a woman aged 80 or older in good health.

This clonotype was recorded a few times. This chain connects TRBV4-1 to TRBJ2-3; 8 nucleotides agree with TRBD1. Germline V gene data show CDR1 as MGHRA and CDR2 as YSYEKL. V dropped 2 bases and J dropped 9; count of bases not matched to a gene: 7. CDR3 length: 14 residues. The CDR3 here is CASSQTSDRGTQYF. As DNA, the CDR3 is TGCGCCAGCAGCCAAACCTCCGACAGGGGAACGCAGTATTTT.

This clonotype has more than one count but fewer than ten. The chain combines TRBV21-1 with TRBJ2-7. The DNA end favors TRBJ2-5, so the J call may be wrong. TRBV21-1 is listed as a pseudogene. CDR3 length: 14 residues. Written as DNA, the CDR3 is TGTGCCAGCACCCGAGAGTTTTGTGAAGAGACCCAGTACTTC. Encoded protein: CASTREFCEETQYF.

About this clonotype itself: Mismatch with germline at one junction end may stem from a read error. DNA of the CDR3: TGCGGTGCGCGGGTACCGGGACAAGATTACGGGGAGCTGTTTTTT. It translates to CGARVPGQDYGELFF. The chain has TRBV20-1 and TRBJ2-2, with D possibly being TRBD1 (6 bases). The CDR3 has 15 amino acids. The germline V gene has CDR1 DFQATT and CDR2 SNEGSKA (reference sequence).

This clonotype was detected ten times or more. The V and J genes are TRBV6-5 and TRBJ1-2; TRBD1 agrees at 8 bases. Germline values: CDR1 MNHEY, CDR2 SVGAGI. CDR3 length: 17 amino acids. With 2 bases clipped from V and 4 bases from J, the junction kept 12 bases outside the gene matches. As DNA, the CDR3 is TGTGCCAGCAGTTACCATCGGACAGGGATAAGAAGCTATGGCTACACCTTC. Its protein product is CASSYHRTGIRSYGYTF.

This clonotype was observed a few times. A much more abundant neighbour one base away suggests this may be a read error. This chain joins TRBV4-2 and TRBJ1-2; tentatively, D is TRBD1 (5 bases). CDR1 and CDR2 from the germline V gene are LGHNA and YNFKEQ. This CDR3 has 13 amino acids. Trimming took 10 bases from V and 2 from J, leaving 14 bases between them. The CDR3 DNA follows: TGTGCCAACAATGTCGGGGACAACTATGGCTACACCTTC. Translating it yields CANNVGDNYGYTF.

In this sample, this clonotype turned up many times. CDR3 sequence (DNA): TGTGCCAGCAGTGAAGCGCGGGCAGGGCCTGGCTACACCTTC. This encodes CASSEARAGPGYTF. J is TRBJ1-2 and V is TRBV2; tentatively, D is TRBD1 (5 bases). This CDR3 contains 14 residues. V was trimmed by 0 bases and J by 7 bases, leaving 12 bases between them. CDR1 SNHLY and CDR2 FYNNEI come from the germline V gene. Drawing the rest from reference TRBV2 and TRBJ1-2, the complete variable domain is EPEVTQTPSHQVTQMGQEVILRCVPISNHLYFYWYRQILGQKVEFLVSFYNNEISEKSEIFDDQFSVERPDGSNFTLKIRSTKLEDSAMYFCASSEARAGPGYTFGSGTRLTVV.

A remark on this clonotype: Being one base from a much bigger clone, this may be a read error. The chain couples TRBV6-6 to TRBJ2-3; D is unresolved. Germline values: CDR1 MNHNY, CDR2 SVGAGI (reference sequence). V gave up 2 bases and J gave up 0 bases, with 12 bases separating them. The CDR3 consists of 16 residues. The CDR3 DNA is TGTGCCAGCAGTTACCCCGACTGGTATAGCACAGATACGCAGTATTTT. Amino acids: CASSYPDWYSTDTQYF.

This clonotype was seen a few times. The rearrangement joins TRBV2 to TRBJ1-1; tentative D call: TRBD1 (6 bases). The CDR3 covers 15 residues. The V gene lost 6 bases and the J gene lost 5 bases, with 19 bases spanning the gap. The germline CDR1 and CDR2 sequences are SNHLY and FYNNEI. The CDR3 loop is CASSVPQGIWTEAFF. For the CDR3, the DNA is TGTGCCAGCAGCGTTCCACAGGGCATATGGACTGAAGCTTTCTTT.

The table lists this clonotype with a few counts. A much larger clone differs from this one at a single base, so this may be a read error. This chain joins TRBV12-3 or TRBV12-4 and TRBJ2-1; 7 bases are shared with TRBD2. With the DNA end fitting TRBJ2-7 better, the J assignment may be wrong. The CDR3 contains 15 residues. The CDR3 sequence is CASSRGRDSYNEQYF. The DNA of the CDR3 is TGTGCCAGCAGTCGGGGGAGGGACTCCTACAATGAGCAGTACTTC.

This clonotype was seen only a few times. The chain couples TRBV5-8 to TRBJ2-1; 8 bases line up with TRBD1. The CDR3 consists of 16 residues. V was pared by 4 bases and J by 8 bases, with 14 bases of the junction left unmatched. Germline V CDR1 and CDR2: SGHTS, YDEGEE. CDR3 loop: CASSGAGGVVGDEQFF. CDR3 coding DNA: TGTGCCAGCAGCGGGGCAGGGGGCGTGGTCGGGGATGAGCAGTTCTTC.

This clonotype was counted ten times or more. V and J are TRBV6-5 and TRBJ1-5; tentatively, D is TRBD1 (5 bases). Trimming pared 0 bases from V and 6 bases from J, leaving 12 bases between. CDR1 MNHEY and CDR2 SVGAGI come from the germline V gene. The CDR3 totals 15 residues. CDR3 nucleotide sequence: TGTGCCAGCAGTTACTCGATCAGGGATACTCAGCCCCAGCATTTT. Protein sequence: CASSYSIRDTQPQHF.

On this clonotype itself: A much bigger clone sits one base away, suggesting this may be a read error. V usage is TRBV7-2 and J usage is TRBJ2-6, with 9 bases matching TRBD1. Germline assignment: CDR1 SGHTA and CDR2 FQGNSA. The CDR3 totals 19 residues. The DNA of the CDR3 is TGTGCCAGCAGCCCGGAGGGGGGACAGGGCTTCTCTGGGGCCAACGTCCGGACTTTC. Amino acid sequence: CASSPEGGQGFSGANVRTF.

The genes are TRBV7-9 and TRBJ2-7, with a tentative D call TRBD1 (6 bases). Gene TRBJ2-5 matches the end of the DNA better, so the J call may be wrong. The CDR3 consists of 14 residues. Germline V gene lookup returns CDR1 SEHNR and CDR2 FQNEAQ (reference sequence). DNA of the CDR3: TGTGCCAGCAGCTTTTTTGACAGGCGAGAGACCCAGTACTTC. Protein product: CASSFFDRRETQYF.

The genes are TRBV5-5 and TRBJ2-2; D ambiguous. Trimming pared 6 bases from V and 1 base from J, leaving 10 bases between. The CDR3 consists of 14 residues. Germline CDR1 reads SGHKS; CDR2 reads YYEKEE (reference sequence). Written as DNA, the CDR3 is TGTGCCAGCATCAGCAAGGAGAACACCGGGGAGCTGTTTTTT. Residues: CASISKENTGELFF.

The J gene is TRBJ2-7, the V gene TRBV11-2; D is possibly TRBD2 (7 bases). Germline assignment: CDR1 SGHAT and CDR2 FQNNGV. The CDR3 totals 14 residues. The ends were cut back, 1 base at V and 5 bases at J, with 12 bases in the middle. CDR3 bases: TGTGCCAGCAGCTTAGGGTCCGGGGGGCACGAGCAGTACTTC. This encodes CASSLGSGGHEQYF.

The chain uses TRBV20-1 and TRBJ2-1, with D perhaps given as TRBD1 or TRBD2 (5 bases each). The CDR3 contains 15 residues. Trimming cost V 5 bases and J 4 bases, with 18 bases left between them. Germline V gene lookup returns CDR1 DFQATT and CDR2 SNEGSKA (reference sequence). CDR3 coding DNA: TGCAGTGCTCCGCGGTGGGGGACCGTTTACAATGAGCAGTTCTTC. This encodes CSAPRWGTVYNEQFF.